A single sample gave rise to the 11 T cell receptor beta chains below, sequenced in a study of radiation and T cells in renal cell carcinoma. Indicated time point: blood 4 weeks post-SBRT, at nephrectomy. As for treatment: 15 Gy SBRT to primary tumor, nephrectomy 4 weeks later. Measured with immunoSEQ multiplex PCR; TCRdb has only the in-frame clones, and not every one. Of more than 120,000 clones detected, approximately 86% appear once; the ten largest clones hold under 20%. Sequenced material: blood, taken from a patient whose treatment included radiotherapy and nephrectomy. The receptors derive from a woman between 45 and 65 years old with renal cell carcinoma.

The chain couples TRBV7-9 to TRBJ2-7, with TRBD2 matching 8 bases. The CDR3 runs to 15 residues. V trimming: 0 bases; J trimming: 3 bases; junction bases outside the gene matches: 4. Germline loops: CDR1 SEHNR, CDR2 FQNEAQ (reference sequence). The CDR3 spells CASSLAAGLVYEQYF. The CDR3 bases are TGTGCCAGCAGCTTAGCGGCGGGACTAGTCTACGAGCAGTACTTC.

This chain uses TRBV19 with TRBJ1-6; D call uncertain. V was clipped by 0 bases and J by 11 bases, with 8 bases between them. This CDR3 is 13 amino acids long. From germline, CDR1 is LNHDA and CDR2 SQIVND (reference sequence). As DNA, the CDR3 is TGTGCCAGTAGTATAGATTCCGAGACACCCCTCCACTTT. It translates to CASSIDSETPLHF.

The chain uses TRBV7-2 and TRBJ2-2; 7 nucleotides align to TRBD1. V shed 3 bases and J 4 bases; nucleotides not matched to a gene: 2. This CDR3 is 14 amino acids long. CDR1 and CDR2 (germline): SGHTA, FQGNSA. The CDR3 DNA reads TGTGCCAGCAGCTTTTCAGGGGGCACCGGGGAGCTGTTTTTT. Translated, it gives CASSFSGGTGELFF.

The chain uses TRBV7-2 and TRBJ2-5; 14 bases line up with TRBD2. The CDR3 is 21 amino acids. With V trimmed by 0 bases and J by 2 bases, 14 bases remained unmatched. CDR1 and CDR2 (germline): SGHTA, FQGNSA. CDR3 region: CASSLALVGTSGGSHQETQYF. The CDR3 nucleotides read TGTGCCAGCAGCTTAGCCCTGGTGGGGACTAGCGGGGGATCGCATCAAGAGACCCAGTACTTC.

This chain links TRBV5-4 with TRBJ2-2; 8 bases are a match to TRBD2. The germline gives CDR1 SGHNT, CDR2 YYREEE (reference sequence). Losses at the gene ends were 5 bases for V and 1 base for J; bases not matched to a gene: 4. The CDR3 loop spans 15 amino acids. The DNA of the CDR3 is TGTGCCAGCAGTACGGGGGGGCGGAACACCGGGGAGCTGTTTTTT. Translated: CASSTGGRNTGELFF.

The chain links TRBV5-8 to TRBJ1-3; D gene uncertain. The CDR3 sequence is 14 residues long. The V gene's germline CDR1 is SGHTS and CDR2 YDEGEE. V lost 1 base to trimming and J lost 0 bases, with 5 bases between them. CDR3 residues: CASSLIRSGNTIYF. The CDR3 DNA reads as TGTGCCAGCAGCTTGATACGCTCTGGAAACACCATATATTTT.

The rearrangement uses TRBV6-5 and TRBJ1-6; D unclear. Trimming took 2 bases from V and 0 from J, leaving 2 bases between them. Germline-derived CDR1 and CDR2 are MNHEY and SVGAGI. The CDR3 spans 14 residues. This CDR3 is CASSYSSYNSPLHF. CDR3 in DNA: TGTGCCAGCAGTTACAGCTCCTATAATTCACCCCTCCACTTT.

The rearrangement links TRBV4-2 to TRBJ2-1; TRBD2 is a possible D gene (5 bases). The V gene lost 0 bases and the J gene lost 0 bases, with 15 bases spanning the gap. The CDR3 consists of 18 residues. Germline-derived CDR1 and CDR2 are LGHNA and YNFKEQ. The DNA of the CDR3 is TGTGCCAGCAGCCAAGAAGGGATCGGGATTAGCTCCTACAATGAGCAGTTCTTC. Translating it yields CASSQEGIGISSYNEQFF.

This clone was seen a single time. V and J are TRBV7-6 and TRBJ2-2; TRBD1 might be the D (5 bases). The CDR3 has 14 residues. CDR1 and CDR2 from the germline V gene are SGHVS and FNYEAQ. Trimming removed 1 base from V and 6 bases from J, with 9 bases in between. As DNA, the CDR3 is TGTGCCAGCAGCTTAGAGGGGATGGCCGGGGAGCTGTTTTTT. It translates to CASSLEGMAGELFF.

CDR3 in DNA: TGTGCCAGCAGTTCGGCTCCAGGGCCCTACGAGCAGTACTTC. Its protein product is CASSSAPGPYEQYF. The chain couples TRBV6-5 to TRBJ2-7; D might be TRBD1 (5 bases). V shed 4 bases and J shed 2 bases, with 12 bases lying between them. This CDR3 spans 14 amino acids. Germline V CDR1 and CDR2: MNHEY, SVGAGI.

The genes are TRBV7-2 and TRBJ1-4, with 7 bases lining up with TRBD1. Germline trimming cut 5 bases from V and 3 bases from J; bases unmatched to any gene: 15. Germline CDR1 reads SGHTA; CDR2 reads FQGNSA. CDR3 length: 18 residues. CDR3 sequence reads: CASSPEVQGRVANEKLFF. CDR3 in DNA: TGTGCCAGCAGCCCTGAAGTACAGGGGAGAGTTGCTAATGAAAAACTGTTTTTT.